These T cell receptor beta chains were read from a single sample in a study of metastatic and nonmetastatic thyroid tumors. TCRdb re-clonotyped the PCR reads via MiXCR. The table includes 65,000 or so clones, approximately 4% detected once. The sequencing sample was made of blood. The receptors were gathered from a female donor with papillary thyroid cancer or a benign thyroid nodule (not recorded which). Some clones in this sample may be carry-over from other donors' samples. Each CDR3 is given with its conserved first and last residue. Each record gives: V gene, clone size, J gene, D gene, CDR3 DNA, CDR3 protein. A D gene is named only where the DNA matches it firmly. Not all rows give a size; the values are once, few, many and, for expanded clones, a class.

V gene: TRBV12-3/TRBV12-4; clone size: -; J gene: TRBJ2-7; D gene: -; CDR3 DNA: TGTGCCAGCAGTTTGGGTAGCGACCCCTACGAGCAGTACTTC; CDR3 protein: CASSLGSDPYEQYF
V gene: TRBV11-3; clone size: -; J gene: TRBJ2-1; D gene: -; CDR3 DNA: TGTGCCAGCAGCTTCGACGGACGGAACAATGAGCAGTTCTTC; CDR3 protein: CASSFDGRNNEQFF
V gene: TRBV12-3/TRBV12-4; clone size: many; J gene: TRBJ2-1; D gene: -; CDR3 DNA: TGTGCCAGCAGTTTGCGGGAAACCTACAATGAGCAGTTCTTC; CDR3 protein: CASSLRETYNEQFF
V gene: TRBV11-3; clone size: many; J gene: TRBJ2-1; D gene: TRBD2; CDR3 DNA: TGTGCCAGCAGCCCGGGACTAGCGGGGTACAATGAGCAGTTCTTC; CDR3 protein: CASSPGLAGYNEQFF
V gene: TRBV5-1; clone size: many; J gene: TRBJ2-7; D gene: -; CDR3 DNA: TGCGCCGAACCAGCGTCCACGACCGGTCCACATTACGGGCAGTACTTC; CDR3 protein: CAEPASTTGPHYGQYF
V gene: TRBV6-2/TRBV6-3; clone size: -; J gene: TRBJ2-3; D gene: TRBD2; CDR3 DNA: TGTGCCACAGGGACTAGCGGGAATTCCCGCACAGATACGCAGTATTTT; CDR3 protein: CATGTSGNSRTDTQYF
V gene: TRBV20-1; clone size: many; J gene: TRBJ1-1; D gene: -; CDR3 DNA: TGCAGTGCTGGGAAGGAGCCGAACACTGAAGCTTTCTTT; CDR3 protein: CSAGKEPNTEAFF
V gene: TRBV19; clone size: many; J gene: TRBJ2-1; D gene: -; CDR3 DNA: TGTGCCAGTAGTAGAGTAATCCATGAGCAGTTCTTC; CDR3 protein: CASSRVIHEQFF
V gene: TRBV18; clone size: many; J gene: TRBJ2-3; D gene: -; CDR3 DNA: TGTGCCAGCTCACCCCCGGACCAGTATAGCACAGATACGCAGTATTTT; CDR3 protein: CASSPPDQYSTDTQYF
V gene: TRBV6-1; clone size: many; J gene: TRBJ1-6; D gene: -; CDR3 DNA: TGTGCCAGCAGACCCGACGGGAGCTCCTATAATTCACCCCTCCACTTT; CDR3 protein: CASRPDGSSYNSPLHF
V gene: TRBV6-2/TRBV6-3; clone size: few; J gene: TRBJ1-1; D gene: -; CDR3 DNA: TGTGCCAGCAGTCGCCCTCTCCAGGGATACACTGAAGCTTTCTTT; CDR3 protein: CASSRPLQGYTEAFF
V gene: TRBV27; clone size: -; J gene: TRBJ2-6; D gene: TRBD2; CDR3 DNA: TGTGCCAGCAGTCCGCTCCGGGGGGCTGGGGCCAACGTCCTGACTTTC; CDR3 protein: CASSPLRGAGANVLTF
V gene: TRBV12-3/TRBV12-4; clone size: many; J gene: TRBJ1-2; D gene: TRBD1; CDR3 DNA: TGTGCCAGCAGTACGAACAGGGGTCACTATGGCTACACCTTC; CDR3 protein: CASSTNRGHYGYTF
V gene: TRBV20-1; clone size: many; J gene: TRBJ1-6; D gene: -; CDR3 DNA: TGCAGTGCTCATCAGGCGGGGGCAATAAATTCACCCCTCCACTTT; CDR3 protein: CSAHQAGAINSPLHF
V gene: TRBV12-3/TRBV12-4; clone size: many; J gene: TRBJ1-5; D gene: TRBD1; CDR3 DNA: TGTGCCAGCAGCGGGACAGGGGGCAATCAGCCCCAGCATTTT; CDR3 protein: CASSGTGGNQPQHF
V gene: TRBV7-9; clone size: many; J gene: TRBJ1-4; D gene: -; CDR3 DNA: TGTGCCAGCAGCCCCGGAATGGGGGGAAAACTGTTTTTT; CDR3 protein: CASSPGMGGKLFF
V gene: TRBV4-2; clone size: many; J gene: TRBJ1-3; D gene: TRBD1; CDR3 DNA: TGTGCCAGCAGCCAGCCAGGGGGCGCCGGAAACACCATATATTTT; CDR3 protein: CASSQPGGAGNTIYF
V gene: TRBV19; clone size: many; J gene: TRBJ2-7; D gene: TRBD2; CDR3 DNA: TGTGCCAGTAGTATAGGGGGGACTAGCGGGAAATACGAGCAGTACTTC; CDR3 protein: CASSIGGTSGKYEQYF
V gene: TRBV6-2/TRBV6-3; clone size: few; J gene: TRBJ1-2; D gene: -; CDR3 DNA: TGTGCCAGCAGTTACTCGAATGTGGCTGGCTATGGCTACACCTTC; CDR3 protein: CASSYSNVAGYGYTF
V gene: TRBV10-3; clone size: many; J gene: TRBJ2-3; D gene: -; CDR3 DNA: TGTGCCATCAGTGGACAGAGCACAGATACGCAGTATTTT; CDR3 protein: CAISGQSTDTQYF
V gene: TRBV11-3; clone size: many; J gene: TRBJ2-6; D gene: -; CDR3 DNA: TGTGCCAGCAGCGAAACAGGCTGGAAGGCCAACGTCCTGACTTTC; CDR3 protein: CASSETGWKANVLTF
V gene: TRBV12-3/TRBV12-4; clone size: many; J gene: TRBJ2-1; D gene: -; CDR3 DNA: TGTGCCAGCAGTCTGCGGGACTCAAGCTCCAATGAGCAGTTCTTC; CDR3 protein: CASSLRDSSSNEQFF
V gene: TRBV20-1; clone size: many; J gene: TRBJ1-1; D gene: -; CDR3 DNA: TGCAGGGCCGGGACGAACACTGAAGCTTTCTTT; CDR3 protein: CRAGTNTEAFF
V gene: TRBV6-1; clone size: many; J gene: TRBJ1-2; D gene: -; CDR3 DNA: TGTGCCAGCAGTCAAGCCCAGGATTACCGGCACACCTTC; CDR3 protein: CASSQAQDYRHTF
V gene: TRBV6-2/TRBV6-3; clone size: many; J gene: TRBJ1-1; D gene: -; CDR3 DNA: TGTGCCAGCAGTTACTCGAATAACCGGGTCTGGGGATGGAACACTGAAGCTTTCTTT; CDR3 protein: CASSYSNNRVWGWNTEAFF
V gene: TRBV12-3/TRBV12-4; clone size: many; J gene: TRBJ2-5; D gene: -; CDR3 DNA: TGTGCCAGCAGTTTTCTAGGCAGCCTAGGGGAGACCCAGTACTTC; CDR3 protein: CASSFLGSLGETQYF
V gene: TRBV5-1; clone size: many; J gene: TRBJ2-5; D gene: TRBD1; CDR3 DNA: TGCGCCAGCAGCTTGTTTTCGGGGACAGGTCAAGAGACCCAGTACTTC; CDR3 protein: CASSLFSGTGQETQYF
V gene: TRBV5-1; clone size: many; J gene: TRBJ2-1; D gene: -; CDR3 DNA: TGCGCCAGCAGCTTGGTTGGGGGTGGTTACAATGAGCAGTTCTTC; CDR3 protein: CASSLVGGGYNEQFF
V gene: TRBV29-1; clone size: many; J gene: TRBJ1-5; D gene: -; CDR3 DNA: TGCAGCGCTCTTGGACAGTGGAATCAGCCCCAGCATTTT; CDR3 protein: CSALGQWNQPQHF
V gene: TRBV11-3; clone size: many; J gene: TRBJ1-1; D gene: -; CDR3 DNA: TGTGCCAGCAGCCCTCCGGGGTTTTATACTGAAGCTTTCTTT; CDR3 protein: CASSPPGFYTEAFF
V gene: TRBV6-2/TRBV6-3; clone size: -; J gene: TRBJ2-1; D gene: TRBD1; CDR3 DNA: TGTACCAGCGCCTCCGGGACAGGGATGGTAAATGAGCAGTTCTTC; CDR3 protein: CTSASGTGMVNEQFF
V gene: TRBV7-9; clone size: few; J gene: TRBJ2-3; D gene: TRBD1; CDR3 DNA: TGTGCCAGCAGCTTTGGGACAGGGGCCACTGACTTCACAGATACGCAGTATTTT; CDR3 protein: CASSFGTGATDFTDTQYF
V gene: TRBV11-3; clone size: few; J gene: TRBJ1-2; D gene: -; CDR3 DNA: TGTGCCAGCAGCTTGATGGAGAACTATGGCTACACCTTC; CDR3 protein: CASSLMENYGYTF
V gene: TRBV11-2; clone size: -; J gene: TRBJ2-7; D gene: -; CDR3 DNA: TGTGCCAGCAGATTGGCAGGGAGATCCTACGAGCAGTACTTC; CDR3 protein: CASRLAGRSYEQYF
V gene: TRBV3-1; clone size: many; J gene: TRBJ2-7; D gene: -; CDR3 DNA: TGTGCCAGCAGTCAAGGTGTCGGCTACGAGCAGTACTTC; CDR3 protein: CASSQGVGYEQYF
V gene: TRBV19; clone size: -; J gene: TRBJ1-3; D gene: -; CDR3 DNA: TGTGCCAGTAGGGGGCCAGGAGAGGGTGGAAACACCATATATTTT; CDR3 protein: CASRGPGEGGNTIYF
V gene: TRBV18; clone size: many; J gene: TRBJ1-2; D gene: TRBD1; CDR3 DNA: TGTGCCAGCTCACCGGGACGGACAGGGGACGGCTATGGCTACACCTTC; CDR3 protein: CASSPGRTGDGYGYTF
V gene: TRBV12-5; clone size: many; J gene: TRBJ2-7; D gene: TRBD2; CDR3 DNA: TGTGCTAGTGGTTTGGTAACTAGCGGGCGATGTTACGAGCAGTACTTC; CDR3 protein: CASGLVTSGRCYEQYF
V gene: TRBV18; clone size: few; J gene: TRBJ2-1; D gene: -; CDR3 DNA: TGTGCCAGCTCACCGGGTAGGAGCTCCTACAATGAGCAGTTCTTC; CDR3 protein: CASSPGRSSYNEQFF
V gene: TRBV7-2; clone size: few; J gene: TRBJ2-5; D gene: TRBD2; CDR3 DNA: TGTGCCAGCAGCTTAGCGCGGCGTGGGACTAGCGGGGCCCGGGACACCCAGTACTTC; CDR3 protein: CASSLARRGTSGARDTQYF
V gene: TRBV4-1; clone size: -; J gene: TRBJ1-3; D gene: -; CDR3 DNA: TGCGCCAGCAGTGGAAACACCATATATTTT; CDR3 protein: CASSGNTIYF
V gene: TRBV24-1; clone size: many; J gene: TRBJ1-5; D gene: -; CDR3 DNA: TGTGCCACCAGTGATTTAGTGGGACACAGCAATCAGCCCCAGCATTTT; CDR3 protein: CATSDLVGHSNQPQHF